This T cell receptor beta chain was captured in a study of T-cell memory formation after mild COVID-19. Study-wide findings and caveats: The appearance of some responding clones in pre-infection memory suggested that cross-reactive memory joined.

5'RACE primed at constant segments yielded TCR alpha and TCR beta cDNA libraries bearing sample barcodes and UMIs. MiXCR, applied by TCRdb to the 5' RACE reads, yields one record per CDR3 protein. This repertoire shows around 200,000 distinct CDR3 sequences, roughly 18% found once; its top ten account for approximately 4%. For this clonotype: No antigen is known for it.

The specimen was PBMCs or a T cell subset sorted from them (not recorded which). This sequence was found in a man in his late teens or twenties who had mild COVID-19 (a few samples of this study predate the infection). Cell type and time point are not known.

CDR3 amino acids: CSVRDGNNEQFF. CDR3 DNA sequence: TGCAGTGTAAGGGACGGGAACAATGAGCAGTTCTTC. The chain recombines TRBV20-1 with TRBJ2-1; the D call may be TRBD1 or TRBD2 (5 bases each). Germline V gene lookup returns CDR1 DFQATT and CDR2 SNEGSKA (reference sequence). CDR3 length: 12 amino acids. Between the trimmed V and J ends, which lost 7 bases and 5 bases, there was a span of 12 bases.